This T cell receptor beta chain was sequenced for a study of PD-1 blockade in classical Hodgkin lymphoma. The germline V gene has CDR1 SGHTS and CDR2 YDEGEE. The CDR3 sequence is 14 residues long. V was cut by 1 base and J by 2 bases, with 7 bases left in between. TCRdb keeps only in-frame clones here, not all; method: immunoSEQ multiplex PCR. Here the sample spans some 17,000 clones, about three quarters being singletons. The time point is: cycle 4 day 1 (C4D1), after 6 weeks of nivolumab. With no exception, relapse followed autologous stem cell transplantation in all patients, and brentuximab vedotin exposure varied. Magnetic negative selection of thawed PBMCs was the method by which CD4+ T cells were purified.

Sequencing was performed on CD4+ T cells from blood, taken before the fourth cycle of nivolumab. The V and J genes are TRBV5-8 and TRBJ1-5; D is unresolved. The TCR originated in a human donor with classical Hodgkin lymphoma. The CDR3 sequence is CASSLSGGNQPQHF. The CDR3 DNA sequence: TGTGCCAGCAGCTTGTCGGGAGGCAATCAGCCCCAGCATTTT.